The 15 T cell receptor beta chains below all came from one sample that was sequenced in a study of shared clonotypes between healthy human individuals. Naivety among CD8 cells was defined by CD45RO negativity and positive CCR7 selection, thereby excluding terminally differentiated effector memory CD45RA+ cells. Profiling relied on immunoSEQ multiplex PCR, and the TCRdb table lists in-frame clones only, not all of them. This table has roughly 2 million clones, approximately 94% appearing once. The material sequenced was naive CD8+ T cells sorted from blood. These receptors originate from a man between 18 and 29 years old in good health.

The V gene is TRBV29-1, the J gene TRBJ1-1; D not certain. Deletions cut 7 bases from V and 0 bases from J, with 12 bases between. Germline-derived CDR1 and CDR2 are SQVTM and ANQGSEA. The CDR3 covers 13 residues. The CDR3 DNA reads TGCAGCGCCATCGGGTGGGTGAACACTGAAGCTTTCTTT. It specifies CSAIGWVNTEAFF. The full variable domain, completed using reference TRBV29-1 and TRBJ1-1, is SAVISQKPSRDICQRGTSLTIQCQVDSQVTMMFWYRQQPGQSLTLIATANQGSEATYESGFVIDKFPISRPNLTFSTLTVSNMSPEDSSIYLCSAIGWVNTEAFFGQGTRLTVV.

As regards this clone: The same CDR3 can be traced to other DNA sequences in this sample. The chain links TRBV27 to TRBJ2-7, with 7 positions matching TRBD1. J was trimmed by 2 bases and V by 5 bases; bases with no gene match: 12. CDR3 length: 16 amino acids. Germline CDR1 is MNHEY and CDR2 is SMNVEV (reference sequence). CDR3 sequence: CASSPSTGPTTYEQYF. In nucleotides, the CDR3 is TGTGCCAGCAGTCCCTCGACAGGGCCCACCACCTACGAGCAGTACTTC.

This rearrangement joins TRBV7-2 to TRBJ2-1; TRBD2 matches at 8 bases. With 2 bases clipped from V and 8 bases from J, the junction kept 11 bases outside the gene matches. The CDR3 has 16 residues. From germline, CDR1 is SGHTA and CDR2 FQGNSA. In nucleotides, the CDR3 is TGTGCCAGCAGCTTAAATCGGGAGGGCCGGGCCTATGAGCAGTTCTTC. Protein product: CASSLNREGRAYEQFF.

Regarding this clone: Other nucleotide sequences from this sample produce the same CDR3. This chain uses TRBV5-1 with TRBJ2-3; TRBD2 matches at 10 bases. Per germline, CDR1 SGHRS and CDR2 YFSETQ. The CDR3 totals 16 residues. J lost 3 bases, V lost 1 base, and 5 bases had no gene match. The CDR3 protein is CASSLRLAGATDTQYF. Written as DNA, the CDR3 is TGCGCCAGCAGCTTGCGGCTAGCGGGAGCGACAGATACGCAGTATTTT.

The gene calls are TRBV4-1 and TRBJ2-7; 8 bases align to TRBD1. The CDR3 is 17 residues long. Germline V gene lookup returns CDR1 MGHRA and CDR2 YSYEKL. V shed 5 bases, J shed 1 base, and the junction held 13 bases outside the gene matches. CDR3 nucleotide sequence: TGCGCCAGCAGCTACAAACACGGACAGGGAAATTCCTACGAGCAGTACTTC. Translated, it gives CASSYKHGQGNSYEQYF.

The chain uses TRBV5-1 and TRBJ2-7, with TRBD1 matching over 7 bases. The CDR3 has 14 residues. Trimming at V came to 1 base and at J to 2 bases, leaving 3 bases not matched to a gene. Germline CDR1 reads SGHRS; CDR2 reads YFSETQ. This CDR3 reads CASSLTGDAYEQYF. CDR3 nucleotide sequence: TGCGCCAGCAGCTTGACAGGGGACGCCTACGAGCAGTACTTC.

The rearrangement links TRBV9 to TRBJ2-7, with a possible D match to TRBD2 (6 bases). CDR3 length equals 13 residues. V lost 3 bases and J lost 5, with 12 bases in between. Germline V gene sequence: CDR1 SGDLS, CDR2 YYNGEE. The chain's CDR3 is CASSASDYHEQYF. CDR3 in DNA: TGTGCCAGCAGCGCATCGGACTACCACGAGCAGTACTTC.

The chain couples TRBV28 to TRBJ2-5; D is ambiguous. Trimming took off 1 base at V and 5 bases at J, with 14 bases between the two ends. CDR3 size: 15 residues. The germline CDR1 and CDR2 sequences are MDHEN and SYDVKM. The chain's CDR3 is CASSLSYPFGETQYF. DNA of the CDR3: TGTGCCAGCAGTTTATCCTACCCATTCGGGGAGACCCAGTACTTC.

The chain couples TRBV6-5 to TRBJ1-2, with D hard to call. The CDR3 covers 13 residues. Germline CDR1 is MNHEY and CDR2 is SVGAGI. The V end lost 4 bases, the J end lost 5 bases, and 11 bases lay between the germline ends. The CDR3 sequence is CASSLSGLYGYTF. CDR3 coding DNA: TGTGCCAGCAGTTTATCGGGTCTTTATGGCTACACCTTC.

The V gene is TRBV15, the J gene TRBJ1-1; D is undetermined. Germline CDR1 is LNHNV and CDR2 is YYDKDF (reference sequence). V was shortened by 6 bases and J by 0 bases, with 8 bases between the two germline ends. This CDR3 has 13 residues. The CDR3 sequence is CATREALNTEAFF. For the CDR3, the DNA is TGTGCCACCAGGGAAGCTCTGAACACTGAAGCTTTCTTT.

The chain couples TRBV30 to TRBJ2-2, with unresolved D. Trimming cost V 0 bases and J 6 bases, with 11 bases left between them. The CDR3 extends over 14 amino acids. Germline-derived CDR1 and CDR2 are GTSNPN and SVGIG (reference sequence). CDR3 residues: CAWSVGRRAGELFF. CDR3 nucleotide sequence: TGTGCCTGGAGTGTAGGCCGCCGCGCCGGGGAGCTGTTTTTT.

V and J are TRBV5-6 and TRBJ2-7, with D tentatively TRBD1 (5 bases). V gave up 0 bases and J gave up 4 bases, with 11 bases separating them. CDR3 length equals 14 residues. Germline V lookup: CDR1 SGHDT, CDR2 YYEEEE. CDR3 region: CASSLDGQGYEQYF. The CDR3 nucleotides are TGTGCCAGCAGCTTGGACGGGCAGGGATACGAGCAGTACTTC.

Regarding this clone: Other DNA sequences in this sample translate to the same CDR3. The chain has TRBV9 and TRBJ1-1; D is undetermined. Trimming cost V 1 base and J 0 bases, with 7 bases left between them. The length of the CDR3 is 14 residues. Germline CDR1 is SGDLS and CDR2 is YYNGEE. The CDR3: CASSVHPVNTEAFF. DNA for the CDR3: TGTGCCAGCAGCGTACACCCAGTGAACACTGAAGCTTTCTTT.

The chain combines TRBV27 with TRBJ2-7; 13 bases agree with TRBD2. Trimming removed 5 bases from V and 7 bases from J; junction bases left unmatched: 8. CDR3 length equals 15 residues. CDR1 MNHEY and CDR2 SMNVEV come from the germline V gene (reference sequence). In nucleotides, the CDR3 is TGTGCCAGCAGTCCACTAGCGGGAGGGCCGCGAGAGCAGTACTTC. Translation gives CASSPLAGGPREQYF.

As to this clone: Other nucleotide sequences in the sample specify the same CDR3. This chain uses TRBV4-1 with TRBJ2-7, with 11 bases aligning to TRBD1. The CDR3 is made up of 14 amino acids. Germline-derived CDR1 and CDR2 are MGHRA and YSYEKL. J gave up 4 bases and V 5 bases, and 4 bases lay outside the gene matches. The CDR3 spells CASSFRDRGYEQYF. The CDR3 region has the DNA TGCGCCAGCAGCTTCCGGGACAGGGGGTACGAGCAGTACTTC.